These T cell receptor beta chains were read from a single sample in a study of human T cells and chemical hapten exposure. One entry per CDR3 protein results from TCRdb running MiXCR on the RACE reads. The repertoire consists of approximately 80,000 distinct CDR3 sequences, with around 10% occurring once and the leading ten covering 3.5% to 4.5%. Specimen: whole blood, collected in connection with sensitization to the hapten diphenylcyclopropenone (DPC). These TCRs come from a woman between 45 and 60 years old with alopecia areata. Some clones in this sample may be carry-over from other donors' samples. The CDR3 runs from the conserved cysteine through the conserved F or W. The D gene is left open where the match is weak. Part of the rows lack a size; the others show once, few, many or a class for expanded clones.

TRBD1 | few | TRBJ2-7 | TRBV18 | CASSFDRGGAYEQYF | TGTGCCAGCTCATTTGACAGGGGTGGAGCCTACGAGCAGTACTTC
NA | NA | TRBJ2-5 | TRBV2 | CASTYKETQYF | TGTGCCAGCACCTATAAAGAGACCCAGTACTTC
TRBD2 | many | TRBJ2-2 | TRBV20-1 | CSAFGLVNTGELFF | TGCAGTGCCTTCGGACTAGTGAACACCGGGGAGCTGTTTTTT
NA | NA | TRBJ1-2 | TRBV20-1 | CSAREGVGYGYTF | TGCAGTGCTAGGGAGGGGGTCGGCTATGGCTACACCTTC
NA | many | TRBJ1-2 | TRBV28 | CASNDRPKANYGYTF | TGTGCCAGCAACGACAGGCCCAAAGCTAACTATGGCTACACCTTC
TRBD2 | NA | TRBJ2-1 | TRBV7-8 | CASITQRVSGRFDNEQFF | TGTGCCAGCATCACCCAGAGGGTTAGCGGGAGGTTTGACAATGAGCAGTTCTTC
TRBD1 | few | TRBJ1-2 | TRBV4-1 | CASSQGQRYGYTF | TGCGCCAGCAGCCAGGGACAGAGATATGGCTACACCTTC
NA | many | TRBJ1-1 | TRBV13 | CASSLRARGLRRAFF | TGTGCCAGCAGCTTAAGGGCTCGGGGGCTGCGGAGAGCTTTCTTT
TRBD1 | many | TRBJ1-6 | TRBV7-2 | CASSSKTGSPLHF | TGTGCCAGCAGCTCCAAGACAGGGAGTCCCCTCCACTTT
NA | few | TRBJ2-5 | TRBV5-1 | CASSTGLQETQYF | TGCGCCAGCAGCACGGGACTGCAAGAGACCCAGTACTTC
NA | many | TRBJ1-2 | TRBV29-1 | CSAGGNYGYTF | TGCAGCGCCGGGGGGAACTATGGCTACACCTTC
NA | few | TRBJ2-2 | TRBV29-1 | CSVARNTGELFF | TGCAGCGTTGCCAGGAACACCGGGGAGCTGTTTTTT
NA | many | TRBJ2-7 | TRBV14 | CASRNTLTALYF | TGTGCCAGCAGAAACACCTTAACAGCGCTGTACTTC
TRBD2 | NA | TRBJ2-7 | TRBV13 | CASSPRTSGSPYEQYF | TGTGCCAGCAGCCCCCGGACTAGCGGGAGCCCCTACGAGCAGTACTTC
NA | NA | TRBJ2-7 | TRBV28 | CASSFSGRTYEQYF | TGTGCCAGCAGTTTCTCAGGGAGAACCTACGAGCAGTACTTC
NA | NA | TRBJ2-6 | TRBV7-2 | CASSPRTGANVLTF | TGTGCCAGCAGCCCGCGGACAGGGGCCAACGTCCTGACTTTC
NA | NA | TRBJ1-1 | TRBV12-3/TRBV12-4 | CASSPGARGTEAFF | TGTGCCAGCAGCCCGGGGGCGAGGGGTACTGAAGCTTTCTTT
NA | NA | TRBJ2-7 | TRBV29-1 | CSVSGVTTYEQYF | TGCAGCGTGTCGGGAGTTACCACCTACGAGCAGTACTTC
NA | few | TRBJ1-6 | TRBV10-1 | CASSPRGMNSPLHF | TGCGCCAGCAGCCCTAGAGGGATGAATTCACCCCTCCACTTT
NA | few | TRBJ1-5 | TRBV10-3 | CAISDGKGQPQHF | TGTGCCATCAGCGACGGAAAGGGTCAGCCCCAGCATTTT
NA | once | TRBJ1-1 | TRBV10-1 | CASSESNTEAFF | TGCGCCAGCAGTGAGTCGAACACTGAAGCTTTCTTT
TRBD1 | few | TRBJ1-2 | TRBV3-1 | CASSQSDRAGYTF | TGTGCCAGCAGCCAGTCGGACAGGGCTGGCTACACCTTC